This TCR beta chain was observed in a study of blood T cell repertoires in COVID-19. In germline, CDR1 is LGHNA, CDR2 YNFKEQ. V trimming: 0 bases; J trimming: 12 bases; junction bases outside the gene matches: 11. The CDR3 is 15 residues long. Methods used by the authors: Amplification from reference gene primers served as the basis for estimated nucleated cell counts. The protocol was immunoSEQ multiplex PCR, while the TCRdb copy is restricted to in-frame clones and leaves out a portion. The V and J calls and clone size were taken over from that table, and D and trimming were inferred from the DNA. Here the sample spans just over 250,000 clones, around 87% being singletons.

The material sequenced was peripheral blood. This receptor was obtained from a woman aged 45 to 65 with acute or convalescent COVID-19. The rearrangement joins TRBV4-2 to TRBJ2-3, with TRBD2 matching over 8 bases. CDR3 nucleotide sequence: TGTGCCAGCAGCCAAGAGGGAACTAGCGGCACCCCACAGTATTTT. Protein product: CASSQEGTSGTPQYF.